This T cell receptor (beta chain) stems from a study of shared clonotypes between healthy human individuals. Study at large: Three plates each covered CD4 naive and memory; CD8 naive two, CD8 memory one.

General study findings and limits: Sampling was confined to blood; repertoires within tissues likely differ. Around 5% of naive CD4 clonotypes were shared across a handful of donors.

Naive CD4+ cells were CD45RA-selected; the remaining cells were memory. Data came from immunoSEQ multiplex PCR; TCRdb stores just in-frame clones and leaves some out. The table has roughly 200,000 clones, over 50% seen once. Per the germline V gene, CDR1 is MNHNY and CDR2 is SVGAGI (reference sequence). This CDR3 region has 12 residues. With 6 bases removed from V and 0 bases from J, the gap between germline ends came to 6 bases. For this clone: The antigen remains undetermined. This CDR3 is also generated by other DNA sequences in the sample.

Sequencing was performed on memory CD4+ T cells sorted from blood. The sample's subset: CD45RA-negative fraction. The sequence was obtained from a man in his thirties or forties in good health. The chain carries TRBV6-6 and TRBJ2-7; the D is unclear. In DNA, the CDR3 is TGTGCCAGCAGGGGCCCCTCCTACGAGCAGTACTTC. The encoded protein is CASRGPSYEQYF.